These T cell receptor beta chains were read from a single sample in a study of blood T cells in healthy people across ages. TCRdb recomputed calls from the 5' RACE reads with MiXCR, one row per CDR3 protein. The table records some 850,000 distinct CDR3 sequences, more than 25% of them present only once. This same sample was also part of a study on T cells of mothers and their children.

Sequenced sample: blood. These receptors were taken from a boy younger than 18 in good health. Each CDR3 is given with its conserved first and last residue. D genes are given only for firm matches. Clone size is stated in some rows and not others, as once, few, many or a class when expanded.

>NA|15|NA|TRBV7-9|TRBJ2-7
TGTGCCAGCAGCTCCCCGAGAAGGGCTCCCTACGAGCAGTACTTC
CASSSPRRAPYEQYF
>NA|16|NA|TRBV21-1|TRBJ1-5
TGTGCCAGCCCCAGCGGGGGACAGTATAGCAATCAGCCCCAGCATTTT
CASPSGGQYSNQPQHF
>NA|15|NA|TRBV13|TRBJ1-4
TGTGCCAGCAGCTTACCCGGACAGAAAAATGAAAAACTGTTTTTT
CASSLPGQKNEKLFF
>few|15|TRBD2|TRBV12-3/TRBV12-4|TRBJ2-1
TGTGCCAGCAGGACATTAGCGGGGGGTAGGGGTGAGCAGTTCTTC
CASRTLAGGRGEQFF
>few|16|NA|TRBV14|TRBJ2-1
TGTGCCAGCAGCCAAGAAACATCCCGCTCCTACAATGAGCAGTTCTTC
CASSQETSRSYNEQFF
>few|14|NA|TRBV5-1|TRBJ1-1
TGCGCCAGCAGCTTTGTGCGACTGGGCACTGAAGCTTTCTTT
CASSFVRLGTEAFF
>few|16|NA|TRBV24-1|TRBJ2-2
TGTGCCACCAGAGGGGGGATGACAGGCAACACCGGGGAGCTGTTTTTT
CATRGGMTGNTGELFF
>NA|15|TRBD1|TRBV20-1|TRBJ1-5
TGCAGTGCTAGCCCCCAGGGGGCTGGCAATCAGCCCCAGCATTTT
CSASPQGAGNQPQHF
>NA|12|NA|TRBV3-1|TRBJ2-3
TGTGCCAGCAGTCGTCTCACAGATACGCAGTATTTT
CASSRLTDTQYF
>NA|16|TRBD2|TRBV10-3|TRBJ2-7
TGTGCCATCAGGGACGGGGGGGCGAGAGTTCTTTACGAGCAGTACTTC
CAIRDGGARVLYEQYF
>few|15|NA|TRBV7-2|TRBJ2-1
TGTGCCAGCAGCTTAAGCAGGGCCGCCTACAATGAGCAGTTCTTC
CASSLSRAAYNEQFF
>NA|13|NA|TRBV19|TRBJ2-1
TGTGCCAGTAGTATGGGGCCTTTTAATGAGCAGTTCTTC
CASSMGPFNEQFF
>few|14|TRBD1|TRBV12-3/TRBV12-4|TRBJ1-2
TGTGCCAGCACCGGGACAGGGGGCGGGTATGGCTACACCTTC
CASTGTGGGYGYTF
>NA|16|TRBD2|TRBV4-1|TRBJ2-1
TGCGCCAGCAGCCCCCAGCGGGGTTGGTCCTACAATGAGCAGTTCTTC
CASSPQRGWSYNEQFF
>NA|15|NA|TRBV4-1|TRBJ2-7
TGCGCCAGCAGCCAAGATTATGGAAGGCTATACGAGCAGTACTTC
CASSQDYGRLYEQYF
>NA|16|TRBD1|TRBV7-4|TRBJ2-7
TGTGCCAGCAGGACACTGTCCAACAGGGGGCTCGTCGAGCAGTACTTC
CASRTLSNRGLVEQYF
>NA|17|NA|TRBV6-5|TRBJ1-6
TGTGCCAGCAGTTACACCTCGGGGGGGAGGAATAATTCACCCCTCCACTTT
CASSYTSGGRNNSPLHF
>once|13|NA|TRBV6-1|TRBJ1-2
TGTGCCAGCAGAGAGATTAGTAACTATGGCTACACCTTC
CASREISNYGYTF
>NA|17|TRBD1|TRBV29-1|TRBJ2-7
TGCAGCGTGGAGGTCGGGACAGTCCTAGGGAGCTCCTACGAGCAGTACTTC
CSVEVGTVLGSSYEQYF
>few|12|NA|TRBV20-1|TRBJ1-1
TGCAGTGCTAGAGAGGAGAACACTGAAGCTTTCTTT
CSAREENTEAFF
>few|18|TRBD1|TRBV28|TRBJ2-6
TGTGCCAGCAGCCCCCCCGAAGGGGGCCTCTCTGGGGCCAACGTCCTGACTTTC
CASSPPEGGLSGANVLTF
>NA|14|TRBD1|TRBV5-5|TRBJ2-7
TGTGCCAGCAGCTGGGGCCAGGGGGCCTACGAGCAGTACTTC
CASSWGQGAYEQYF
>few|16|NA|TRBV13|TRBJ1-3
TGTGCCAGCAGGAGGGAGGGCAACGTCTCTGGAAACACCATATATTTT
CASRREGNVSGNTIYF
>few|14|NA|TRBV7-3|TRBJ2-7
TGTGCCAGCAGCGTCCGGGACGGCTCCTACGAGCAGTACTTC
CASSVRDGSYEQYF
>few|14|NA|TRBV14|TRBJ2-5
TGTGCCAGCAGCCAATCCCCCCGCCAGGAGACCCAGTACTTC
CASSQSPRQETQYF
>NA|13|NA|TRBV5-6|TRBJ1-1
TGTGCCAGCAGCTGGGGGACAATTTCTGAAGCTTTCTTT
CASSWGTISEAFF
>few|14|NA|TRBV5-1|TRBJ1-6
TGCGCCAGCAGCCCCGGGAGCCTGCGATCACCCCTCCACTTT
CASSPGSLRSPLHF
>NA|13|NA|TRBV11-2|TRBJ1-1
TGTGCCAGCAGCTTAAGGGACGTTGATGAAGCTTTCTTT
CASSLRDVDEAFF
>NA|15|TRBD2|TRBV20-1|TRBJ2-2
TGCGGTGCTAGTATCCTGGGAGGGGACACCGGGGAGCTGTTTTTT
CGASILGGDTGELFF
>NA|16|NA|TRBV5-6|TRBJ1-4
TGTGCCAGCAGCTTGGTAGGGGCAGGGCGGAGCGAAAAACTGTTTTTT
CASSLVGAGRSEKLFF
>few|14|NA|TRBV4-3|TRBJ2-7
TGCGCCAGCAGCCGTAGGCTAGATGAGAGCGAGCAGTACTTC
CASSRRLDESEQYF
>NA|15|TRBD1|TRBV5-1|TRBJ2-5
TGCGCCAGCAGCGGAGGGACAGGGAGTACGGAGACCCAGTACTTC
CASSGGTGSTETQYF
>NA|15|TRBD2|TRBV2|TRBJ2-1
TGTGCCAGCAGTGTAGGAGTAGCGGGAGGATATGAGCAGTTCTTC
CASSVGVAGGYEQFF
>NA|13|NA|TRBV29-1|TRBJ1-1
TGCAGCGTTGATCGAGGGGAGAACACTGAAGCTTTCTTT
CSVDRGENTEAFF
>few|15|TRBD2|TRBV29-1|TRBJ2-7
TGCAGCGTTGAGATAGCGGGGGGTTTCGGTTACGAGCAGTACTTC
CSVEIAGGFGYEQYF
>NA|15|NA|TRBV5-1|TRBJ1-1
TGCGCCAGCAGCACCTTGGGAAGGGAGAACACTGAAGCTTTCTTT
CASSTLGRENTEAFF
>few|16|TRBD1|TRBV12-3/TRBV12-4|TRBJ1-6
TGTGCCAGCAGCCAGGACAGGGGGATTTATAATTCACCCCTCCACTTT
CASSQDRGIYNSPLHF
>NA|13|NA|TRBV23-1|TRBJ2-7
TGCGCCCCACGTCGGAAGAGCTCCTACGAGCAGTACTTC
CAPRRKSSYEQYF
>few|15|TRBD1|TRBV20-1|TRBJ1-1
TGCAGTGCTAGTAGGGACAGGGAAATGGACACTGAAGCTTTCTTT
CSASRDREMDTEAFF
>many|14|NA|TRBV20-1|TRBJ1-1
TGCAGTGCTAGTAGACAGGAGTCTAACACTGAAGCTTTCTTT
CSASRQESNTEAFF
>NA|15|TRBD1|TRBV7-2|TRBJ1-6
TGTGCCAGCAGCTTAGAAAGGGGGCTTTATTCACCCCTCCACTTT
CASSLERGLYSPLHF
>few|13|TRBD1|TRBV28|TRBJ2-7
TGTGCCAGCAATCCAGGGGGCTCCTACGAGCAGTACTTC
CASNPGGSYEQYF
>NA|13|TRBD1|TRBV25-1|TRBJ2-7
TGTGCCAGCGGCACCGGGACAGTGGGCGAGCAGTACTTC
CASGTGTVGEQYF
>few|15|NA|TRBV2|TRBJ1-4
TGTGCCAGCAGACCCGACAGTGTAACTAATGAAAAACTGTTTTTT
CASRPDSVTNEKLFF
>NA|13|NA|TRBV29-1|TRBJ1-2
TGCAGCGTTTCCGGGACATCGAACTATGGCTACACCTTC
CSVSGTSNYGYTF
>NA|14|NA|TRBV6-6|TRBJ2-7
TGTGCCAGCAGTACACGGGACCAAGACTACGAGCAGTACTTC
CASSTRDQDYEQYF
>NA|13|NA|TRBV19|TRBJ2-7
TGTGCCAGTACTCCAGGGGGGGGTTACGAGCAGTACTTC
CASTPGGGYEQYF
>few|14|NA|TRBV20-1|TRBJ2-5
TGCAGTGCTAGAGACACGGGGGGCTTGGAGACCCAGTACTTC
CSARDTGGLETQYF
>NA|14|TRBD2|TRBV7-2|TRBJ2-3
TGTGCCAGCAGTTATAGCGGGGGGGCAAGTACGCAGTATTTT
CASSYSGGASTQYF
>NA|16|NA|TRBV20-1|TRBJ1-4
TGCAGTGCTAGAGACCCTTGGGAAGGGATTGAAGAAAAACTGTTTTTT
CSARDPWEGIEEKLFF
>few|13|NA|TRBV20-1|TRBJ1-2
TGCAGTGCTCCTTCGGTGGGGACGGATGGCTACACCTTC
CSAPSVGTDGYTF
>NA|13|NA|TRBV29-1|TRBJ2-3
TGCAGCGTTCGAGTTCTTTCAGGAGATACGCAGTATTTT
CSVRVLSGDTQYF
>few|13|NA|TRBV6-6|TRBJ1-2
TGTGCCAGCAGTCGGCAGACAGACTATGGCTACACCTTC
CASSRQTDYGYTF
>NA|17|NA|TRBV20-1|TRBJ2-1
TGCAGTGCTAGACCCGCTAGCAGGGGGGCTTTAGGCGATGAGCAGTTCTTC
CSARPASRGALGDEQFF
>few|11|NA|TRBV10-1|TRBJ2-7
TGCGCCAGCAGTGAGGGGTACCGTCAGTACTTC
CASSEGYRQYF